These T cell receptor beta chains were read from a single sample in a study of shared clonotypes between healthy human individuals. The table came from immunoSEQ multiplex PCR; TCRdb's copy has only in-frame clones and leaves some out. The sample lists under 2,000,000 clones; about 95% were seen once. The sequenced sample consisted of naive CD8+ T cells sorted from blood. The receptors shown here come from a young man in good health. CDR3s leave out the opening cysteine and the closing phenylalanine or tryptophan.

J | V | CDR3
TRBJ2-3 | TRBV27 | ASSLATGYATDTQY
TRBJ2-7 | TRBV9 | ASSVDGYEQY
TRBJ2-7 | TRBV4-1 | ASSQPDRGSAHEQY
TRBJ2-7 | TRBV27 | ASSGLAGGHEQY
TRBJ2-3 | TRBV10-3 | ATTHFQGRHRDTQY
TRBJ2-1 | TRBV4-3 | ASSHQQVNPYNEQF
TRBJ2-3 | TRBV5-6 | ASSTDLAGGTDTQY
TRBJ1-1 | TRBV11-2 | ASSPGTSEAF
TRBJ2-7 | TRBV6-1 | ASNIQGSGEQY
TRBJ1-4 | TRBV9 | ASSVSGTGEKLF
TRBJ2-2 | TRBV2 | ASSERAENTGELF
TRBJ2-7 | TRBV27 | ASRKGGLYEQY
TRBJ2-5 | TRBV15 | ATSRDYGGQETQY
TRBJ2-7 | TRBV11-2 | ASSSLGAGYEQY
TRBJ2-6 | TRBV4-3 | ASSLDTSGANVLT
TRBJ2-1 | TRBV27 | ASRLAGDYNEQF
TRBJ1-2 | TRBV28 | ASSSRGGYT
TRBJ2-5 | TRBV2 | ASSEYEETQY
TRBJ1-1 | TRBV25-1 | ASSGRTLGGGIEAF
TRBJ1-2 | TRBV25-1 | ASSPPEGPYGYT
TRBJ1-4 | TRBV27 | ASSLARPLGEKLF
TRBJ1-1 | TRBV6-5 | ASKLTGGPDTEAF
TRBJ2-1 | TRBV5-1 | ASSLEQQGISYNEQF
TRBJ2-1 | TRBV9 | ASSAGTSGYNEQF
TRBJ2-1 | TRBV6-5 | ASRPGQGYYEQF
TRBJ2-7 | TRBV5-1 | ASSLAGGIYEQY
TRBJ2-7 | TRBV6-1 | ASSEGGYEQY
TRBJ2-7 | TRBV6-5 | ASIGPGSSYEQY
TRBJ1-2 | TRBV25-1 | ASSDREVDYGYT
TRBJ2-3 | TRBV11-2 | ASSDTSGRARDTQY
TRBJ2-7 | TRBV7-9 | ASSSSYGQGPYEQY
TRBJ2-1 | TRBV11-1 | ASSSLDRGYNEQF
TRBJ2-1 | TRBV19 | ASSYGVDEQF
TRBJ2-5 | TRBV19 | ASSGGSGVGETQY
TRBJ1-2 | TRBV28 | ASSSPREGNYGYT